This is a list of T cell receptor beta chains from one sample in a study of blood T cell repertoires in COVID-19. Using immunoSEQ multiplex PCR, the repertoire was profiled, and TCRdb retains in-frame clones only, with some absent. This table has approximately 290,000 clones, roughly 89% appearing once. The sample was PBMCs or T cells enriched from blood (not recorded which). These receptors all come from a woman between 18 and 30 years old with acute COVID-19. CDR3s include the opening cysteine and the closing phenylalanine or tryptophan. Each record gives: CDR3 protein, CDR3 DNA, V gene, J gene, clone size, D gene. D genes are given only for firm matches. Clone size appears in some rows only: once, few, many, or a class for an expanded clone.

cdr3_aa: CAIRPTGLGQPQHF; cdr3_nt: TGTGCCATCAGACCTACAGGTTTAGGACAGCCCCAGCATTTT; v_call: TRBV10-3; j_call: TRBJ1-5; clone_size: NA; d_call: NA
cdr3_aa: CSFLQGTGNQPQHF; cdr3_nt: TGCAGCTTTTTGCAGGGGACGGGCAATCAGCCCCAGCATTTT; v_call: TRBV29-1; j_call: TRBJ1-5; clone_size: NA; d_call: NA
cdr3_aa: CASSEGQGRLGYTF; cdr3_nt: TGTGCCAGCAGTGAAGGACAGGGGCGACTCGGCTACACCTTC; v_call: TRBV2; j_call: TRBJ1-2; clone_size: NA; d_call: TRBD1
cdr3_aa: CASTARVGDTDTQYF; cdr3_nt: TGTGCCAGTACCGCTCGGGTTGGTGACACAGATACGCAGTATTTT; v_call: TRBV19; j_call: TRBJ2-3; clone_size: NA; d_call: NA
cdr3_aa: CASSAGELAQYF; cdr3_nt: TGCGCCAGCAGCGCAGGGGAGTTGGCCCAGTACTTC; v_call: TRBV5-1; j_call: TRBJ2-5; clone_size: NA; d_call: NA
cdr3_aa: CASSQDFTGQMNSPLHF; cdr3_nt: TGTGCCAGCAGCCAAGATTTTACGGGACAGATGAATTCACCCCTCCACTTT; v_call: TRBV4-2; j_call: TRBJ1-6; clone_size: NA; d_call: TRBD1
cdr3_aa: CASSDPGKNTGELFF; cdr3_nt: TGTGCCAGCAGTGATCCGGGGAAAAACACCGGGGAGCTGTTTTTT; v_call: TRBV25-1; j_call: TRBJ2-2; clone_size: once; d_call: NA
cdr3_aa: CATSRDPAKRNTEAFF; cdr3_nt: TGTGCCACCAGCAGAGATCCCGCGAAAAGGAACACTGAAGCTTTCTTT; v_call: TRBV15; j_call: TRBJ1-1; clone_size: once; d_call: NA
cdr3_aa: CASKGTEDIINQPQHF; cdr3_nt: TGTGCCAGCAAGGGGACAGAAGATATAATAAATCAGCCCCAGCATTTT; v_call: TRBV27; j_call: TRBJ1-5; clone_size: NA; d_call: TRBD1
cdr3_aa: CASSFGRGTNYGYTF; cdr3_nt: TGTGCCAGCAGTTTCGGTCGGGGGACTAACTATGGCTACACCTTC; v_call: TRBV28; j_call: TRBJ1-2; clone_size: NA; d_call: NA
cdr3_aa: CASSNYRGSGNTIYF; cdr3_nt: TGTGCCAGCAGCAACTACAGGGGGAGTGGAAACACCATATATTTT; v_call: TRBV7-9; j_call: TRBJ1-3; clone_size: once; d_call: TRBD1
cdr3_aa: CASSADRGSGGYTF; cdr3_nt: TGTGCCAGTAGTGCCGACAGGGGATCGGGTGGCTACACCTTC; v_call: TRBV19; j_call: TRBJ1-2; clone_size: NA; d_call: TRBD1
cdr3_aa: CASLLGPRAGELFF; cdr3_nt: TGTGCCAGCCTTCTCGGCCCGAGGGCCGGGGAGCTGTTTTTT; v_call: TRBV7-2; j_call: TRBJ2-2; clone_size: NA; d_call: NA
cdr3_aa: CASSFGGPDTQYF; cdr3_nt: TGTGCCAGCAGTTTTGGTGGGCCAGATACGCAGTATTTT; v_call: TRBV27; j_call: TRBJ2-3; clone_size: NA; d_call: NA
cdr3_aa: CASSFRGDPKFAFF; cdr3_nt: TGTGCCAGCAGTTTCAGAGGTGACCCGAAGTTTGCTTTCTTT; v_call: TRBV28; j_call: TRBJ1-1; clone_size: once; d_call: NA